These T cell receptor beta chains were read from a single sample in a study of blood T cell repertoires in COVID-19. Assay: immunoSEQ multiplex PCR; the TCRdb copy retains only in-frame clones and omits some. This table holds about 230,000 clones, approximately 81% found once. The sequenced sample was peripheral blood. The receptors derive from a man aged 40-49 years with acute or convalescent COVID-19. CDR3s include the opening cysteine and the closing phenylalanine or tryptophan. Each record gives: J gene, V gene, CDR3 protein.

>TRBJ1-1|TRBV19
CASSIRQDLLNTEAFF
>TRBJ2-1|TRBV9
CASSVGIGENYNEQFF
>TRBJ2-3|TRBV6-2/TRBV6-3
CASSGPGLYTDTQYF
>TRBJ2-5|TRBV25-1
CASSEGTAGGQETQYF
>TRBJ1-1|TRBV4-3
CASSQDLGRQSEAFF
>TRBJ1-6|TRBV7-9
CASSLFRFAYNSPLHF
>TRBJ1-2|TRBV13
CASSLGRGWDYGYTF
>TRBJ2-2|TRBV5-1
CASSEGSNTGELFF
>TRBJ2-7|TRBV28
CASSLAAGLSYEQYF
>TRBJ1-5|TRBV19
CASSIGDSQPQHF
>TRBJ2-1|TRBV7-6
CASSFSGTQYNEQFF
>TRBJ2-1|TRBV2
CASKERAGSYNEQFF
>TRBJ2-7|TRBV5-5
CASSPWGAMPYEQYF
>TRBJ1-1|TRBV3-1/TRBV3-2
CASSHGLWAFF
>TRBJ1-1|TRBV19
CASSSQDVRGTEAFF
>TRBJ2-2|TRBV5-1
CASSLGDRDTGELFF
>TRBJ2-3|TRBV7-8
CASSRPRLAGSTDTQYF
>TRBJ1-2|TRBV2
CASSGTGTNYGYTF
>TRBJ1-2|TRBV5-5
CASSLAQGVGGYTF
>TRBJ2-2|TRBV20-1
CSASAAGELFF
>TRBJ1-2|TRBV5-1
CASSPDGLPPYYGYTF
>TRBJ1-2|TRBV24-1
CAILVGGSYGYTF
>TRBJ2-7|TRBV5-4
CASSLSGAEQYF
>TRBJ2-7|TRBV3-1/TRBV3-2
CASSQELDEQYF
>TRBJ2-7|TRBV5-1
CASSFLVGTSPYEQYF
>TRBJ1-1|TRBV6-2/TRBV6-3
CASSYGKVGQVYTEAFF
>TRBJ1-6|TRBV6-5
CASSFGQGNSPLHF
>TRBJ1-3|TRBV11-1
CASSLTASGNTIYF
>TRBJ1-1|TRBV19
CASSIPRTGENRGTEAFF
>TRBJ2-5|TRBV6-6
CASSHYGTGERSGQETQYF
>TRBJ1-3|TRBV7-9
CASSSTGSGNTIYF
>TRBJ2-1|TRBV27
CASSFSGGMYNEQFF
>TRBJ2-3|TRBV7-9
CASSLSAGGTDTQYF
>TRBJ2-1|TRBV6-5
CASSYSNRGLYNEQFF
>TRBJ2-1|TRBV12-5
CASGIDAGSEQFF
>TRBJ1-2|TRBV6-5
CASRGVQGANYGYTF
>TRBJ1-4|TRBV28
CASSFGTSNEKLFF
>TRBJ1-4|TRBV7-2
CASSRDRQGYEKLFF
>TRBJ1-5|TRBV6-5
CASTSPGNQPQHF
>TRBJ2-2|TRBV7-9
CASSLLLATNTGELFF